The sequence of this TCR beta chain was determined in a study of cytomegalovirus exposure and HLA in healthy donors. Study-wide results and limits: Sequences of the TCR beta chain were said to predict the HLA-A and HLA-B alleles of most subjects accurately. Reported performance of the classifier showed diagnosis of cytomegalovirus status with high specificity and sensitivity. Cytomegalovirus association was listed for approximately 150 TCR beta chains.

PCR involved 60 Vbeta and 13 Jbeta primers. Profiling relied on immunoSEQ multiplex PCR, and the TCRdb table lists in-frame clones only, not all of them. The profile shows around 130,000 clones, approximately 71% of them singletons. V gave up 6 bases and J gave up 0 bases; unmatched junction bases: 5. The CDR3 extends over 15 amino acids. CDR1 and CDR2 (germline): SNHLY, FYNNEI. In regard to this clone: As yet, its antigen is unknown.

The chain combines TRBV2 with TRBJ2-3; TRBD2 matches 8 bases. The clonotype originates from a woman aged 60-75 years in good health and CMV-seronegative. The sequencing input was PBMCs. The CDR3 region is CASRKLAGSTDTQYF. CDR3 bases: TGTGCCAGCAGAAAGCTAGCGGGTAGCACAGATACGCAGTATTTT.